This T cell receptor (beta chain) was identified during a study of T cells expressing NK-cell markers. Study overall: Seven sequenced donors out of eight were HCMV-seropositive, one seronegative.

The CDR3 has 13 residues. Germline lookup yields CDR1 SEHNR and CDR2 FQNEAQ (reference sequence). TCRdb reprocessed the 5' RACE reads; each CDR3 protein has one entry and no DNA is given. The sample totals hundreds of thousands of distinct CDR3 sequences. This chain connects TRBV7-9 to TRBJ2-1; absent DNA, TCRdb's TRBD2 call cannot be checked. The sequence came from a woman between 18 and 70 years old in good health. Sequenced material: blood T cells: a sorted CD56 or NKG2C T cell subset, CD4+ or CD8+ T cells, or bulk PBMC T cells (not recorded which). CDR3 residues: CASSQRLNNEQFF.